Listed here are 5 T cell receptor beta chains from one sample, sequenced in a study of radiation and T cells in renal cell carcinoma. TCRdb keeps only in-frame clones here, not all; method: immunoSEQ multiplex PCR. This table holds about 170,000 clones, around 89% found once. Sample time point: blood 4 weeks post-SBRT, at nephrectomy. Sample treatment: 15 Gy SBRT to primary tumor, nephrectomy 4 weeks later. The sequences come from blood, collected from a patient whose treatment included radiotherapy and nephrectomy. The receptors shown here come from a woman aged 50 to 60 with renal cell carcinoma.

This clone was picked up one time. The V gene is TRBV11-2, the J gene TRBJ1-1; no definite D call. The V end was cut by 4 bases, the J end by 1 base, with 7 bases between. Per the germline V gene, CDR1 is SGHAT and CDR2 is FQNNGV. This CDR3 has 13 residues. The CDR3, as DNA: TGTGCCAGCAGCTCCACGGGGAACACTGAAGCTTTCTTT. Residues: CASSSTGNTEAFF.

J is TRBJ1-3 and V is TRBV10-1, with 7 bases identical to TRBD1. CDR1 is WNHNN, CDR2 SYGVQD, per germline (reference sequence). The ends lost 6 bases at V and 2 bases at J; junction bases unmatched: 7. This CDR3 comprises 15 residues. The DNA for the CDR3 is TGCGCCAGCAGGAAAACAGGGGTTACTGGAAACACCATATATTTT. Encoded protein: CASRKTGVTGNTIYF.

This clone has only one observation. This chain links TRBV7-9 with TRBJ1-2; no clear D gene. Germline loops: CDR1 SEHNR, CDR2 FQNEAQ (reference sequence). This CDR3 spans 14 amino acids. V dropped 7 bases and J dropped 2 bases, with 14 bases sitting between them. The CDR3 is CASTRKGSNYGYTF. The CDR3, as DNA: TGTGCCAGCACCCGAAAGGGATCAAACTATGGCTACACCTTC.

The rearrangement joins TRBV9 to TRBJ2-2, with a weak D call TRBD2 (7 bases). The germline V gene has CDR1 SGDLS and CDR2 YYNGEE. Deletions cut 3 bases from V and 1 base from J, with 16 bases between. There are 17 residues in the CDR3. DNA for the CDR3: TGTGCCAGCAGCGCTCCAAGGGGGGGTGTGAACACCGGGGAGCTGTTTTTT. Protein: CASSAPRGGVNTGELFF.

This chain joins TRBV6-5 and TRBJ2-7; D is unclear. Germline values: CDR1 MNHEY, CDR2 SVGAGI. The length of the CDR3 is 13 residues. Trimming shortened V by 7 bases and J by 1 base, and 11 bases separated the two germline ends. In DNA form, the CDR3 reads TGTGCCAGCAAGAACAGCAATTCCTACGAGCAGTACTTC. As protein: CASKNSNSYEQYF.